Reported below is one T cell receptor beta chain. With random hexamers, 0.5 to 1 ug RNA was reverse transcribed. The immunoSEQ assay covered 54 Vbeta and 13 Jbeta segments for CDR3. TCRdb re-derived calls from the immunoSEQ multiplex PCR reads in MiXCR, one entry per CDR3 protein. The sample lists some 200,000 distinct CDR3 sequences, about 95% occurring once. Sequencing of TCR beta was undertaken in CD8+ and CD4+ T cells derived from blood. Controls were healthy donors (matched for age and sex). FACS was used to enrich TEMRA cells, whereas the CD8+ and CD4+ T cells were obtained by negative isolation. The sample belongs to a study of CD8 T cells in Susac syndrome. Trimming left V 5 bases short and J 4 bases short, with 8 bases between. The CDR3 has 11 amino acids. Germline V gene lookup returns CDR1 GTSNPN and CDR2 SVGIG (reference sequence).

This TCR derives from a human donor in good health. Material: CD4+ T cells from PBMCs. The chain combines TRBV30 with TRBJ1-2; D ambiguous. The CDR3 loop reads CAWRAFYGYTF. DNA of the CDR3: TGTGCCTGGCGGGCCTTCTATGGCTACACCTTC.